The 17 T cell receptor beta chains below all came from one sample that was sequenced in a study of blood T cell repertoires in COVID-19. TCRdb keeps only in-frame clones here, not all; method: immunoSEQ multiplex PCR. The sample includes roughly 260,000 clones, 86% of them seen just once. Input material: peripheral blood. The receptors shown here come from a man between 40 and 49 years old who had recovered from COVID-19.

The V call is TRBV9, the J call TRBJ2-5, with 11 bases aligning to TRBD1. The germline CDR1 and CDR2 sequences are SGDLS and YYNGEE. The length of the CDR3 is 16 residues. V lost 3 bases, J lost 2 bases, and 6 bases stayed unmatched. CDR3 nucleotide sequence: TGTGCCAGCAGCGCGGGGACAGGGGGGATACAAGAGACCCAGTACTTC. Protein sequence: CASSAGTGGIQETQYF.

CDR3 DNA sequence: TGTGCCAGCAGCCTAAGGGACAGGCTGTCTGCAACTAATGAAAAACTGTTTTTT. Translated: CASSLRDRLSATNEKLFF. J is TRBJ1-4 and V is TRBV7-7, with 8 bases lining up with TRBD1. The ends lost 5 bases at V and 0 bases at J; junction bases unmatched: 11. The CDR3 is made up of 18 amino acids. Germline V lookup: CDR1 SSHAT, CDR2 FNYEAQ (reference sequence).

V gene TRBV2 combines with J gene TRBJ1-5, with a weak D call TRBD1 (5 bases). This CDR3 region has 13 residues. The V and J ends lost 8 bases and 7 bases respectively, with 15 bases between them. The V gene's germline CDR1 is SNHLY and CDR2 FYNNEI. The CDR3, as DNA: TGTGCCAGCCACCCCGGGGCGGGACAGCCCCAGCATTTT. The encoded protein is CASHPGAGQPQHF. The complete variable domain, with remaining parts taken from reference TRBV2 and TRBJ1-5, reads EPEVTQTPSHQVTQMGQEVILRCVPISNHLYFYWYRQILGQKVEFLVSFYNNEISEKSEIFDDQFSVERPDGSNFTLKIRSTKLEDSAMYFCASHPGAGQPQHFGDGTRLSIL.

This clone occurred a few times. This chain links TRBV10-1 with TRBJ2-5; D may be TRBD2 (6 bases). Germline-derived CDR1 and CDR2 are WNHNN and SYGVQD (reference sequence). The CDR3 is 13 amino acids. Trimming pared 5 bases from V and 2 bases from J, leaving 9 bases between. The CDR3 bases are TGCGCCAGCAGTAGTAGCGGACAAGAGACCCAGTACTTC. The encoded protein is CASSSSGQETQYF.

This clone was observed a few times. The chain combines TRBV19 with TRBJ1-1; D remains unclear. Germline V gene sequence: CDR1 LNHDA, CDR2 SQIVND (reference sequence). Trimming pared 5 bases from V and 4 bases from J, leaving 11 bases between. The CDR3 totals 13 residues. As DNA, the CDR3 is TGTGCCAGTAGTTTGGGCGGGCCCACTGAAGCTTTCTTT. Its protein product is CASSLGGPTEAFF.

CDR3 bases: TGTGCCAGCAGTGTCGGGTATAGCAATCAGCCCCAGCATTTT. It codes for CASSVGYSNQPQHF. V is TRBV25-1 and J is TRBJ1-5, with no clear D. Germline loops: CDR1 MGHDK, CDR2 SYGVNS. The V and J ends lost 4 bases and 0 bases respectively, with 7 bases between them. This CDR3 comprises 14 residues.

This chain joins TRBV28 and TRBJ1-6; TRBD1 might be the D (6 bases). The CDR3 is 15 amino acids. The ends were cut back, 5 bases at V and 10 bases at J, with 18 bases in the middle. Germline V lookup: CDR1 MDHEN, CDR2 SYDVKM. CDR3 DNA: TGTGCCAGCAGTCCGAACAGGGCAACGGGCTCACCCCTCCACTTT. It specifies CASSPNRATGSPLHF.

The J gene is TRBJ2-7, the V gene TRBV7-2, with a weak D call TRBD2 (5 bases). With 3 bases removed from V and 3 bases from J, the gap between germline ends came to 9 bases. Germline V CDR1 and CDR2: SGHTA, FQGNSA. This CDR3 region has 13 residues. The CDR3 loop is CASSLTRGYEQYF. CDR3 sequence (DNA): TGTGCCAGCAGCTTGACTCGGGGCTACGAGCAGTACTTC. Using reference TRBV7-2 and TRBJ2-7 for the parts outside the CDR3, the full variable domain is GAGVSQSPSNKVTEKGKDVELRCDPISGHTALYWYRQSLGQGLEFLIYFQGNSAPDKSGLPSDRFSAERTGGSVSTLTIQRTQQEDSAVYLCASSLTRGYEQYFGPGTRLTVT.

The chain carries TRBV4-2 and TRBJ2-1; 10 positions agree with TRBD2. The V segment lost 4 bases and the J segment 0 bases; nucleotides outside the gene matches: 6. Germline V gene data show CDR1 as LGHNA and CDR2 as YNFKEQ. The CDR3 runs 17 residues. The CDR3 spells CASSLTSGTHSYNEQFF. The CDR3 DNA follows: TGTGCCAGCAGCCTTACTAGCGGGACCCACTCCTACAATGAGCAGTTCTTC.

The chain employs TRBV6-2 or TRBV6-3 and TRBJ2-1, with 8 bases fitting TRBD2. Germline V gives CDR1 MNHEY, CDR2 SVGEGT. CDR3 length equals 16 residues. The trim removed 5 bases at V and 7 bases at J, leaving 13 bases unmatched. In nucleotides, the CDR3 is TGTGCCAGCAGTGGACTTTTTAGCGGGGTATGGAATGAGCAGTTCTTC. It yields the protein CASSGLFSGVWNEQFF.

The V call is TRBV9, the J call TRBJ2-3; maybe TRBD2 (6 bases). Germline CDR1 reads SGDLS; CDR2 reads YYNGEE. V was trimmed by 6 bases and J by 4 bases, leaving 12 bases between them. This CDR3 region has 13 residues. CDR3 amino acids: CASKRGGSDTQYF. CDR3 in DNA: TGTGCCAGCAAGAGGGGAGGTTCAGATACGCAGTATTTT. Full variable domain (outside the CDR3, taken from reference TRBV9 and TRBJ2-3): DSGVTQTPKHLITATGQRVTLRCSPRSGDLSVYWYQQSLDQGLQFLIQYYNGEERAKGNILERFSAQQFPDLHSELNLSSLELGDSALYFCASKRGGSDTQYFGPGTRLTVL.

This sequence joins TRBV4-3 and TRBJ2-3; the D gene is possibly TRBD2 (6 bases). With 3 bases removed from V and 3 bases from J, the gap between germline ends came to 16 bases. The CDR3 is 16 amino acids. From germline, CDR1 is LGHNA and CDR2 YSLEER. The CDR3 bases are TGCGCCAGCAGCCATGGGACTGCCCTTAGGACAGATACGCAGTATTTT. This sequence encodes CASSHGTALRTDTQYF.

This clone was seen only once. The chain combines TRBV19 with TRBJ2-1, with 9 positions matching TRBD1. V trimming: 5 bases; J trimming: 0 bases; junction bases outside the gene matches: 14. CDR3 length: 19 amino acids. Germline CDR1 LNHDA, CDR2 SQIVND (reference sequence). CDR3 DNA: TGTGCCAGTAGTCCGACAGGGGGTAGGCCTAGCGGCTCCTACAATGAGCAGTTCTTC. The encoded protein is CASSPTGGRPSGSYNEQFF.

The V call is TRBV10-3, the J call TRBJ1-2; D may be TRBD1 (5 bases). The V gene's germline CDR1 is ENHRY and CDR2 SYGVKD. The CDR3 covers 14 residues. Trimming cost V 10 bases and J 4 bases, with 19 bases left between them. The CDR3 is CASRGGNQFYGYTF. The DNA for the CDR3 is TGTGCCAGCCGGGGGGGGAACCAGTTCTATGGCTACACCTTC.

The chain is built from TRBV7-8 and TRBJ1-5; TRBD1 aligns across 8 bases. The CDR3 extends over 15 amino acids. V gave up 5 bases and J gave up 3 bases; unmatched junction bases: 6. Per germline, CDR1 SGHVS and CDR2 FQNEAQ. CDR3 amino acids: CASSGRTGNNQPQHF. CDR3 nucleotide sequence: TGTGCCAGCAGCGGACGGACAGGGAACAATCAGCCCCAGCATTTT.

The CDR3 region is CAISESGVLYGYTF. The CDR3 DNA follows: TGTGCCATCAGTGAGTCCGGGGTATTATATGGCTACACCTTC. This rearrangement joins TRBV10-3 to TRBJ1-2; no clear D gene. There are 14 residues in the CDR3. Trimming took 0 bases from V and 5 from J, leaving 10 bases between them. Germline CDR1 reads ENHRY; CDR2 reads SYGVKD.

This clone was found once. The gene calls are TRBV11-2 and TRBJ2-7, with 8 bases fitting TRBD2. CDR3 length equals 14 residues. Unmatched junction bases numbered 11, after V lost 8 bases and J lost 5 bases. From germline, CDR1 is SGHAT and CDR2 FQNNGV. CDR3 region: CASGTAGGWDEQYF. DNA for the CDR3: TGTGCCAGCGGGACGGCGGGAGGTTGGGACGAGCAGTACTTC. Based on the CDR3 plus reference TRBV11-2 and TRBJ2-7, the full variable domain is EAGVAQSPRYKIIEKRQSVAFWCNPISGHATLYWYQQILGQGPKLLIQFQNNGVVDDSQLPKDRFSAERLKGVDSTLKIQPAKLEDSAVYLCASGTAGGWDEQYFGPGTRLTVT.